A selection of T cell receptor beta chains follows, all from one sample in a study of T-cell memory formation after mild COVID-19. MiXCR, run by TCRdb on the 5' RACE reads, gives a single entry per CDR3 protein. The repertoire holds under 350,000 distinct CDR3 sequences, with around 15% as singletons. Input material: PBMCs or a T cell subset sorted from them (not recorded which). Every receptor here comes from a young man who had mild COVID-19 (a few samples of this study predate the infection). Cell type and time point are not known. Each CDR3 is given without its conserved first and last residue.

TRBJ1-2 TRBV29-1 SVSQGVYGYT
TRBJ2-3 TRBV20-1 SARAPGLANPGTQY
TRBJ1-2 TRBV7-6 ASSPRTGWDGYT
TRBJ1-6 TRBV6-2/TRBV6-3 ASGSAYSPLH
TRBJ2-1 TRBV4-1 ASSPRDPGQGINNEQF
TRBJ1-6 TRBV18 ASSPGLDSPLH
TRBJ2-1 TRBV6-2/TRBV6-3 ASSYRGGTNEQF
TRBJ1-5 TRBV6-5 ASSIGQGSNQPQH
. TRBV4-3 ASSPGRTQY
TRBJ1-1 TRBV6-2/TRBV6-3 ASRTGGAGNTEAF
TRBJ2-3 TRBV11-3 ASSLDSGDTQY
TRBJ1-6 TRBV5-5 ASSAEGPYNSPLH
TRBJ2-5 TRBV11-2 ASSGGTSGVIQETQY
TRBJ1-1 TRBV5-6 ASRMGDRVEDEAF
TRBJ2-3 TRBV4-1 ASSQVQPSTDTQY
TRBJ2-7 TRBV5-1 ASSRGTGGHEQY
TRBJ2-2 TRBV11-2 ASSLDDQGILLNTGELF
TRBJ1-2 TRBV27 ASSTLRGDGYT
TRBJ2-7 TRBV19 ASSAGTTYEQY
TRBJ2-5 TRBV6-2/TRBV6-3 ASSYSRSWEGTQY
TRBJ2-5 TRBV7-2 ASSPKGVSGGAYETQY
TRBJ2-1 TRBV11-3 ASSARGNNEQF
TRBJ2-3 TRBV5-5 ASTQMGDTQY
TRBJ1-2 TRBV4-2 ASKPGPNYGYT
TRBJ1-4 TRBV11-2 ASSPPRTRGGEKLF
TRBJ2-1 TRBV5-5 ASSFPGPEQF
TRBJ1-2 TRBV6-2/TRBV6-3 ASSSRRSVYYGYT
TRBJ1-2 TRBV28 ASSLNANYGYT
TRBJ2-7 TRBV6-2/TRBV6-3 ASSQDSYEQY
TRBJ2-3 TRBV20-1 SARVGFSTDTQY
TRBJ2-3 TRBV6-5 ASSYSTLADTQY
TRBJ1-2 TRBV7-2 ASSPDKNYGYT
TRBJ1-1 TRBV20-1 SATGGGNTEAF
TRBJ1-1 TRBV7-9 ASSNGGNVNTEAF
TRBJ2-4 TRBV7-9 ASSKTGDIAKNIQY
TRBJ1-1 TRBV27 ASTPGVGTEAF
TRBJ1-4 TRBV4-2 ASSQQGTTNEKLF
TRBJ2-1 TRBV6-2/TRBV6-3 ASSLGGAPYNEQF
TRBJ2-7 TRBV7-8 ASTDRDRGFYEQY
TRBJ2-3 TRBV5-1 ASGAGRSTDTQY
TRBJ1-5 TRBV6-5 ASSTGMQQPQH
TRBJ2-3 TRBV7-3 ASSLSWLAGAITDTQY
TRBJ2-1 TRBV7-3 ASSLMAGGQYEQF
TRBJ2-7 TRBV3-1 ASSQGLAGISYEQY
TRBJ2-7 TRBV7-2 ASSFSPSGSYEQY
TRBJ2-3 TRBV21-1 ASSYPRGLPDTQY
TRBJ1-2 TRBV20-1 SAREGSLGGYT
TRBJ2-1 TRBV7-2 ASRTYNEQF
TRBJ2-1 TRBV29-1 RADRREGEQF
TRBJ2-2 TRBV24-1 ATSSDRWTGELF